This note documents a single T cell receptor (beta chain) sequence. The V and J ends lost 2 bases and 6 bases respectively, with 14 bases between them. The CDR3 length is 15 residues. Germline CDR1 is SGHRS and CDR2 is YFSETQ. The table came from immunoSEQ multiplex PCR; TCRdb's copy has only in-frame clones and leaves some out. Seen here are tens of thousands of clones, 85% to 90% observed once, and the top ten hold over 8.5%. This record comes from a study of blood T cell repertoires in COVID-19. For the study at large: The United States, Italy and Spain provided the acute and convalescent COVID-19 samples.

Material: peripheral blood. The V and J genes are TRBV5-1 and TRBJ2-2; possibly TRBD1 for D (5 bases). The receptor was isolated from a man in his fifties with active COVID-19. The CDR3 DNA is TGCGCCAGCAGCTTCGATACAGGAGTGGCCGGGGAGCTGTTTTTT. This codes for CASSFDTGVAGELFF.